The 18 T cell receptor beta chains reported below all come from one sample, sequenced in a study of blood T cell repertoires in COVID-19. The table came from immunoSEQ multiplex PCR; TCRdb's copy has only in-frame clones and leaves some out. The data hold approximately 140,000 clones, with 84% observed a single time. The sequenced sample consisted of PBMCs or T cells enriched from blood (not recorded which). Source of these receptors: a middle-aged man with acute COVID-19.

The DNA for the CDR3 is TGTGCCAGCAGTTACCCTCTTCTAGCGGGCCAAGAGACCCAGTACTTC. It encodes CASSYPLLAGQETQYF. The gene calls are TRBV6-2 or TRBV6-3 and TRBJ2-5, with 8 bases that match TRBD2. Germline CDR1 is MNHEY and CDR2 is SVGEGT. The V segment lost 2 bases and the J segment 1 base; nucleotides outside the gene matches: 6. This CDR3 has 16 amino acids.

The chain carries TRBV7-2 and TRBJ2-3, with TRBD1 matching 7 bases. This CDR3 has 14 residues. The trim removed 3 bases at V and 6 bases at J, leaving 6 bases unmatched. The germline CDR1 and CDR2 sequences are SGHTA and FQGNSA. This CDR3 is CASSFTGVGDTQYF. The CDR3 coding sequence is TGTGCCAGCAGCTTTACAGGGGTAGGGGATACGCAGTATTTT. Complete variable domain (other parts from reference TRBV7-2 and TRBJ2-3): GAGVSQSPSNKVTEKGKDVELRCDPISGHTALYWYRQSLGQGLEFLIYFQGNSAPDKSGLPSDRFSAERTGGSVSTLTIQRTQQEDSAVYLCASSFTGVGDTQYFGPGTRLTVL.

CDR3 nucleotide sequence: TGTGCCAGTAGACTTCTTTACGGGGACAGCGCCGGAAGATTTTATAGCAATCAGCCCCAGCATTTT. Protein product: CASRLLYGDSAGRFYSNQPQHF. J is TRBJ1-5 and V is TRBV19; 7 bases fit TRBD1. This CDR3 is 22 amino acids long. CDR1 is LNHDA, CDR2 SQIVND, per germline (reference sequence). With V trimmed by 6 bases and J by 0 bases, 26 bases remained unmatched. Together with reference TRBV19 and TRBJ1-5, the CDR3 gives the full variable domain: DGGITQSPKYLFRKEGQNVTLSCEQNLNHDAMYWYRQDPGQGLRLIYYSQIVNDFQKGDIAEGYSVSREKKESFPLTVTSAQKNPTAFYLCASRLLYGDSAGRFYSNQPQHFGDGTRLSIL.

The rearrangement links TRBV11-2 to TRBJ1-4, with D perhaps matching TRBD1 (6 bases). The CDR3 length is 16 residues. V gave up 4 bases and J gave up 3 bases, with 15 bases separating them. Germline V gene sequence: CDR1 SGHAT, CDR2 FQNNGV. The CDR3 nucleotides are TGTGCCAGCAGCTCGCGGCAGGGGACGGCTAATGAAAAACTGTTTTTT. This sequence encodes CASSSRQGTANEKLFF.

The chain couples TRBV5-1 to TRBJ1-3, with D perhaps matching TRBD1 (6 bases). Germline CDR1 is SGHRS and CDR2 is YFSETQ. V dropped 4 bases and J dropped 3 bases, with 11 bases sitting between them. This CDR3 spans 14 amino acids. In DNA, the CDR3 is TGCGCCAGCAGCGTCTCAGGGGTTGGAAACACCATATATTTT. Its translation is CASSVSGVGNTIYF. Using reference TRBV5-1 and TRBJ1-3 for the parts outside the CDR3, the full variable domain is KAGVTQTPRYLIKTRGQQVTLSCSPISGHRSVSWYQQTPGQGLQFLFEYFSETQRNKGNFPGRFSGRQFSNSRSEMNVSTLELGDSALYLCASSVSGVGNTIYFGEGSWLTVV.

The chain joins TRBV28 to TRBJ2-4; TRBD1 matches 9 bases. CDR1 is MDHEN and CDR2 is SYDVKM in the germline V gene. The CDR3 has 14 amino acids. After removal of 6 bases from V and 8 bases from J, the junction contained 8 bases not matched to a gene. The DNA for the CDR3 is TGTGCCAGCAGACTGCCGGGACAGGGATACATTCAGTACTTC. The encoded protein is CASRLPGQGYIQYF. The whole variable domain, filled in from reference TRBV28 and TRBJ2-4, reads DVKVTQSSRYLVKRTGEKVFLECVQDMDHENMFWYRQDPGLGLRLIYFSYDVKMKEKGDIPEGYSVSREKKERFSLILESASTNQTSMYLCASRLPGQGYIQYFGAGTRLSVL.

This clone was recorded only once. V is TRBV6-2 or TRBV6-3 and J is TRBJ2-7; 7 bases are shared with TRBD2. From germline, CDR1 is MNHEY and CDR2 SVGEGT. This CDR3 is built from 14 residues. Unmatched junction bases numbered 3, after V lost 1 base and J lost 3 bases. The CDR3 loop reads CASSYLGEGYEQYF. The DNA of the CDR3 is TGTGCCAGCAGTTACTTAGGGGAGGGCTACGAGCAGTACTTC.

This chain links TRBV18 with TRBJ2-3; TRBD2 matches at 14 bases. Germline lookup yields CDR1 KGHSH and CDR2 LQKENI. The CDR3 has 20 amino acids. Unmatched junction bases numbered 14, after V lost 4 bases and J lost 2 bases. The CDR3 region has the DNA TGTGCCAGCTCACTCGGTACCGGGACTAGCGGGGGAGGCCCCACAGATACGCAGTATTTT. This translates into CASSLGTGTSGGGPTDTQYF.

The chain's CDR3 is CASSRSGQETQYF. Here the CDR3 DNA reads TGCGCCAGCAGCCGTAGCGGGCAAGAGACCCAGTACTTC. This chain uses TRBV4-1 with TRBJ2-5, with TRBD2 matching over 7 bases. Trimming removed 4 bases from V and 2 bases from J; junction bases left unmatched: 1. Germline V gene data show CDR1 as MGHRA and CDR2 as YSYEKL. The CDR3 is 13 residues long.

V usage is TRBV28 and J usage is TRBJ1-5; TRBD1 agrees at 7 bases. The germline CDR1 and CDR2 sequences are MDHEN and SYDVKM. CDR3 length: 17 residues. V lost 8 bases, J lost 7 bases, and 20 bases stayed unmatched. The CDR3 DNA reads TGTGCCAGCGCAAACCTCTATTTCAAGGGGGCAAAGCAGCCCCAGCATTTT. Amino acids: CASANLYFKGAKQPQHF.

The chain is built from TRBV4-2 and TRBJ2-5; 8 nucleotides align to TRBD2. The trim removed 5 bases at V and 7 bases at J, leaving 9 bases unmatched. The germline V gene has CDR1 LGHNA and CDR2 YNFKEQ. CDR3 size: 14 residues. CDR3 sequence reads: CASSATGLAGTQYF. The CDR3 region has the DNA TGTGCCAGCAGCGCCACAGGACTAGCTGGGACCCAGTACTTC.

The V gene is TRBV18, the J gene TRBJ2-1; 9 nucleotides agree with TRBD2. There are 15 residues in the CDR3. V lost 3 bases and J lost 5; bases outside the gene matches: 5. The germline gives CDR1 KGHSH, CDR2 LQKENI. The CDR3, as DNA: TGTGCCAGCTCACCCGTAGCGGGAGATGACAATGAGCAGTTCTTC. This encodes CASSPVAGDDNEQFF.

This chain uses TRBV29-1 with TRBJ1-2; D is possibly TRBD1 (5 bases). The CDR3 runs to 13 residues. Per the germline V gene, CDR1 is SQVTM and CDR2 is ANQGSEA. The V and J ends lost 3 bases and 8 bases respectively, with 16 bases between them. The chain's CDR3 is CSVEVGTRLGYTF. CDR3 nucleotides: TGCAGCGTTGAGGTCGGGACTCGGCTGGGCTACACCTTC.

In its sample, this clone was seen once. This chain connects TRBV19 to TRBJ1-1; no definite D call. V lost 6 bases and J 1 base, leaving 12 bases between the germline ends. Germline V lookup: CDR1 LNHDA, CDR2 SQIVND (reference sequence). The CDR3 runs 14 residues. CDR3 residues: CASSVRRGNTEAFF. CDR3 in DNA: TGTGCCAGTAGCGTCCGAAGAGGGAACACTGAAGCTTTCTTT.

This clone showed up just a few times. CDR3 region: CASRPLQRLNTEAFF. Written as DNA, the CDR3 is TGTGCCAGCAGACCCCTTCAGAGGTTGAACACTGAAGCTTTCTTT. This rearrangement joins TRBV14 to TRBJ1-1; D not resolved. Germline V CDR1 and CDR2: SGHDN, FVKESK. The CDR3 has 15 residues. Trimming took off 6 bases at V and 0 bases at J, with 14 bases between the two ends.

This rearrangement joins TRBV5-4 to TRBJ2-2; 8 nucleotides line up with TRBD2. The CDR3 is 18 residues long. V was clipped by 0 bases and J by 1 base; unmatched bases: 8. From germline, CDR1 is SGHNT and CDR2 YYREEE (reference sequence). The CDR3 sequence: CASSLDSWLAGNTGELFF. The CDR3 DNA follows: TGTGCCAGCAGCTTGGATTCGTGGCTAGCGGGGAACACCGGGGAGCTGTTTTTT.

The rearrangement joins TRBV7-9 to TRBJ2-5; TRBD1 aligns across 8 bases. The CDR3 has 14 amino acids. Trimming took 2 bases from V and 5 from J; bases not matched to a gene: 4. The germline gives CDR1 SEHNR, CDR2 FQNEAQ (reference sequence). CDR3 sequence: CASSLTDRAETQYF. In nucleotides, the CDR3 is TGTGCCAGCAGCTTAACGGACAGGGCTGAGACCCAGTACTTC.

This clone has a single count. The chain joins TRBV20-1 to TRBJ2-7, with a possible D match to TRBD1 (5 bases). This CDR3 contains 11 residues. The germline CDR1 and CDR2 sequences are DFQATT and SNEGSKA (reference sequence). V lost 6 bases and J 3 bases, leaving 9 bases between the germline ends. CDR3 in amino acids: CSAKTVYEQYF. The CDR3 coding sequence is TGCAGTGCCAAGACAGTCTACGAGCAGTACTTC.